The 3 T cell receptor beta chains presented below share a single source sample, sequenced in a study of T cells in Graves' hyperthyroidism and ophthalmopathy. RNA transcripts yielded amplified TCR beta CDR3 regions. The HTBI set primed first-round TCR CDR3 RT-PCR. TCRdb processed the multiplex PCR reads anew with MiXCR; each CDR3 protein has one entry. The table records a few hundred thousand distinct CDR3 sequences, approximately 17% of them present only once. The specimen was blood. The source is a man in his late teens or twenties with Graves' ophthalmopathy.

This clonotype was detected ten times or more. The DNA of the CDR3 is TGTGCCAGCAGATCTTTGAAGGACAGGAACACGAACTATGGCTACACCTTC. This sequence encodes CASRSLKDRNTNYGYTF. This chain uses TRBV11-2 with TRBJ1-2, with 7 positions matching TRBD1. From germline, CDR1 is SGHAT and CDR2 FQNNGV. The CDR3 spans 17 residues. The junction had 15 bases not matched to a gene; V was cut back by 6 bases and J by 2 bases.

This clonotype was observed a few times. The gene calls are TRBV24-1 and TRBJ2-7, with TRBD1 identical over 7 bases. The CDR3 is 16 amino acids. After removal of 1 base from V and 5 bases from J, the junction contained 10 bases not matched to a gene. Per the germline V gene, CDR1 is KGHDR and CDR2 is SFDVKD. The CDR3 region is CATSDFEARGSNEQYF. The CDR3 DNA follows: TGTGCCACCAGTGATTTCGAGGCCAGGGGGTCCAACGAGCAGTACTTC.

V and J are TRBV20-1 and TRBJ2-3; unclear D gene. This CDR3 spans 14 amino acids. From germline, CDR1 is DFQATT and CDR2 SNEGSKA (reference sequence). Trimming took 4 bases from V and 0 from J, leaving 11 bases between them. The CDR3 sequence is CSATEIQSTDTQYF. CDR3 nucleotide sequence: TGCAGTGCTACAGAAATCCAAAGCACAGATACGCAGTATTTT.